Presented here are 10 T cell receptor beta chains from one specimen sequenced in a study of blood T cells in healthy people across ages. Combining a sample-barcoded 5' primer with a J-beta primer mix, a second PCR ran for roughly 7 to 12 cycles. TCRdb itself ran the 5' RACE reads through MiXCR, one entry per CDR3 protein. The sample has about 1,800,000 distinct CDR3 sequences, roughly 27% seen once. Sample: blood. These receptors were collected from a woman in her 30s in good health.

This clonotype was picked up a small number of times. The CDR3 region has the DNA TGTGCCAGCAAGGTGGAAAATGAGCAGTTCTTC. Translated: CASKVENEQFF. This sequence joins TRBV2 and TRBJ2-1; D gene unclear. Germline CDR1 is SNHLY and CDR2 is FYNNEI. V was trimmed by 7 bases and J by 7 bases, leaving 8 bases between them. CDR3 length: 11 amino acids. Filled out from reference TRBV2 and TRBJ2-1, the complete variable domain reads EPEVTQTPSHQVTQMGQEVILRCVPISNHLYFYWYRQILGQKVEFLVSFYNNEISEKSEIFDDQFSVERPDGSNFTLKIRSTKLEDSAMYFCASKVENEQFFGPGTRLTVL.

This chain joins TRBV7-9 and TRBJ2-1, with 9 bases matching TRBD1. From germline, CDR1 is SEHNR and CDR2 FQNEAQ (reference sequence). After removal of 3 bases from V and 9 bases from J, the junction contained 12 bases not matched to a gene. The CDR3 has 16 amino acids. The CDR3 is CASSLPDRGAFAEQFF. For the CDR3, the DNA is TGTGCCAGCAGCTTGCCGGACAGGGGCGCCTTTGCTGAGCAGTTCTTC.

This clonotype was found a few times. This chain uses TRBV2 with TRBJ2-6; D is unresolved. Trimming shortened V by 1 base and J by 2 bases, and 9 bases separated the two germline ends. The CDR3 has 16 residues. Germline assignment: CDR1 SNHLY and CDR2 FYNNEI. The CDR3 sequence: CASSEGTVAGANVLTF. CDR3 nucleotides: TGTGCCAGCAGTGAAGGCACGGTGGCTGGGGCCAACGTCCTGACTTTC.

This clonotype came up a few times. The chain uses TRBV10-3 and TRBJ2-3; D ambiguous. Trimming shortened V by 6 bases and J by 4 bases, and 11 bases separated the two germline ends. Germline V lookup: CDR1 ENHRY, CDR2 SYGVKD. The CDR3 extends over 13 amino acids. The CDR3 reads CAIRGTGADTQYF. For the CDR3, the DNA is TGTGCCATCAGAGGTACGGGCGCAGATACGCAGTATTTT.

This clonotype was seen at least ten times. The CDR3 loop is CASSHRGPQHF. DNA of the CDR3: TGTGCCAGCAGTCACAGAGGACCCCAGCATTTT. The chain links TRBV12-3 or TRBV12-4 to TRBJ1-5; the D is unclear. CDR3 length: 11 residues. Trimming removed 5 bases from V and 10 bases from J, with 9 bases in between.

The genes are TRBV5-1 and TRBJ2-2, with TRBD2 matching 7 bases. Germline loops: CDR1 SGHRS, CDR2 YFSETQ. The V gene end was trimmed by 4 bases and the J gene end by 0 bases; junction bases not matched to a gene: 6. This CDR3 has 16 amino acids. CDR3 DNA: TGCGCCAGCAGCCCGGGACTAACTGCGAACACCGGGGAGCTGTTTTTT. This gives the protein CASSPGLTANTGELFF. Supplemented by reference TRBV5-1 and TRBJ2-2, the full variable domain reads KAGVTQTPRYLIKTRGQQVTLSCSPISGHRSVSWYQQTPGQGLQFLFEYFSETQRNKGNFPGRFSGRQFSNSRSEMNVSTLELGDSALYLCASSPGLTANTGELFFGEGSRLTVL.

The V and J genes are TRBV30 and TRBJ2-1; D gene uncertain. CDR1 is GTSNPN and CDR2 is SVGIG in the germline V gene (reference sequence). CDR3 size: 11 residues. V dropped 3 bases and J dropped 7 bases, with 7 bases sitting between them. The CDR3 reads CAWRDENEQFF. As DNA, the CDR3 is TGTGCCTGGAGGGACGAGAATGAGCAGTTCTTC.

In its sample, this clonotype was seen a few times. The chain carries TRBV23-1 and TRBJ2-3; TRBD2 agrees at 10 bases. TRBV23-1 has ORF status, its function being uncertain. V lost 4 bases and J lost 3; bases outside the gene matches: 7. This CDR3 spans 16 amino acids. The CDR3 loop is CASSPAQREGTDTQYF. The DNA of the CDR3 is TGCGCCAGCAGTCCCGCTCAGCGGGAGGGTACAGATACGCAGTATTTT.

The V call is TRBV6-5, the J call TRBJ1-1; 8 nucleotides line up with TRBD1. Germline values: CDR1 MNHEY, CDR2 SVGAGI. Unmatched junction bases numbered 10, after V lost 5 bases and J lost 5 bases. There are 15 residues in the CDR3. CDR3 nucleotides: TGTGCCAGCAGTGCCCGCGGACAGGGAATGACTGAAGCTTTCTTT. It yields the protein CASSARGQGMTEAFF.

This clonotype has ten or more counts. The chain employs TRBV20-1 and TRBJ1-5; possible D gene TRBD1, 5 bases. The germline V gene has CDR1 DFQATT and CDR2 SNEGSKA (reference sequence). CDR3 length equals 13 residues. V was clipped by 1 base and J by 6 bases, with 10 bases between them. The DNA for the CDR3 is TGCAGTGCTAGAGGGGGGATCGGTCAGCCCCAGCATTTT. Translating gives CSARGGIGQPQHF.